The subject of this entry is one TCR beta chain. The antigen remains undetermined. This record belongs to a study of cytomegalovirus exposure and HLA in healthy donors. PCR used 60 Vbeta primers and 13 Jbeta primers. Here immunoSEQ multiplex PCR was the method, and the copy in TCRdb shows in-frame clones only, minus some. The sample comprises fewer than 110,000 clones, 76% of which are singletons, and 2% to 3% rests with the top ten. CDR3 size: 16 residues. CDR1 SGHTA and CDR2 FQGTGA come from the germline V gene. Germline trimming cut 5 bases from V and 2 bases from J; bases unmatched to any gene: 7. Overall study results and limits: A further, later analysis showed that HLA-associated TCR beta chains (compared with equally common others) were more clonally expanded. Immune exposure information available was restricted to CMV serostatus.

What was sequenced was PBMCs. The J gene is TRBJ2-3, the V gene TRBV7-3; the match to TRBD2 covers 10 bases. The TCR was taken from a man between 18 and 35 years old in good health and CMV-seronegative. The CDR3 protein is CASSPGGLAYTDTQYF. Here the CDR3 DNA reads TGTGCCAGCAGCCCCGGGGGACTAGCGTACACAGATACGCAGTATTTT.